Reported below is one TCR beta chain. The sample comes from a study of radiotherapy plus CTLA-4 blockade in lung cancer. Data came from immunoSEQ multiplex PCR; TCRdb stores just in-frame clones and leaves some out. Among about 62,000 clones listed, about 80% were seen once. This sample comprised peripheral blood, obtained from a patient treated with radiotherapy plus ipilimumab. This TCR derives from a human donor with non-small cell lung cancer who had a complete response to radiotherapy plus ipilimumab.

The CDR3: CASSLARTKDTQYF. The CDR3 DNA follows: TGCGCCAGCAGCTTGGCTAGGACAAAAGATACGCAGTATTTT. This rearrangement joins TRBV5-1 to TRBJ2-3, with D perhaps matching TRBD1 (5 bases). V lost 0 bases, J lost 5 bases, and 10 bases lay in between. There are 14 residues in the CDR3. Germline CDR1 SGHRS, CDR2 YFSETQ.